The following is a T cell receptor beta chain sequence with its context. What it binds is not known. The sample originates from a study of CD4 T cells in relation to SARS-CoV-2 and coronaviruses. Study overall: PBMCs were cultured with antigen for 10 days before TCR beta sequencing. Negative control cultures got HIV-1 Nef peptides or no peptide.

The method was immunoSEQ multiplex PCR; TCRdb's version includes in-frame clones alone and lacks a portion of them. This table has some 30,000 clones, 76% appearing once. CD4+ T cells from unexposed donors were obtained before the COVID-19 pandemic (2011-2018). CD4+ T cells were isolated from the cells after around eleven days of culture. Unexposed-donor CD4+ T cells were probed with SARS-CoV-2 S/N and four cold-coronavirus spikes, cells permitting. CDR3 length: 13 amino acids. The V and J ends lost 0 bases and 7 bases respectively, with 8 bases between them. CDR1 SGHNT and CDR2 YYREEE come from the germline V gene (reference sequence).

The gene calls are TRBV5-4 and TRBJ2-1, with D maybe TRBD2 (5 bases). What was sequenced was CD4+ T cells from PBMCs, cultured in vitro. This TCR derives from a human donor in good health. In DNA, the CDR3 is TGTGCCAGCAGCTTGGAACTAGTAAATGAGCAGTTCTTC. Protein: CASSLELVNEQFF.